Given below is one T cell receptor (beta chain) in context. The PCR contained 60 Vbeta and 13 Jbeta primers. Repertoires were generated with immunoSEQ multiplex PCR, while TCRdb's copy carries only in-frame clones and drops some. The table lists 100,000 to 150,000 clones, about four fifths of them singletons. This record comes from a study of cytomegalovirus exposure and HLA in healthy donors. Sequencing used PBMCs. This TCR was sampled from a woman between 40 and 50 years old in good health and CMV-seropositive.

DNA for the CDR3: TGTGCCAGCAGCCAACTAAGTTCCGCCTCCCGTGAGCAGTTCTTC. It translates to CASSQLSSASREQFF. The chain joins TRBV11-2 to TRBJ2-1; D gene unclear. The CDR3 has 15 residues. V lost 5 bases and J lost 9, with 20 bases in between. Germline V gives CDR1 SGHAT, CDR2 FQNNGV.